This record concerns one T cell receptor beta chain sequence. The sample comes from a study of blood T cell repertoires in COVID-19. Germline V lookup: CDR1 MGHRA, CDR2 YSYEKL. This CDR3 is 14 amino acids long. Unmatched junction bases numbered 9, after V lost 8 bases and J lost 3 bases. Using immunoSEQ multiplex PCR, the repertoire was profiled, and TCRdb retains in-frame clones only, with some absent. This table has about 180,000 clones, 80% to 90% appearing once. Sequencing was performed on peripheral blood. The receptor was isolated from a man aged 50 to 60 with active or convalescent COVID-19. The chain carries TRBV4-1 and TRBJ2-7; 8 bases map to TRBD2. The DNA for the CDR3 is TGCGCCAGCGGTGGGGGACTAGGTGTCTACGAGCAGTACTTC. Amino acid sequence: CASGGGLGVYEQYF.